The clone carrying this T cell receptor beta chain was observed a single time. Antigen unknown. The data originate from a study of cytomegalovirus exposure and HLA in healthy donors. General study points: V- and J-gene trimming of TCR beta was linked (in a later analysis) to a missense DCLRE1C variant. Later findings reportedly placed an Asian-associated ancestry cluster below the roughly 730-donor mean for N-insertions.

The PCR was carried out with 60 Vbeta primers and 13 Jbeta primers. Sequencing was performed with immunoSEQ multiplex PCR; in TCRdb, only in-frame clones are kept and a portion is missing. This sample yields approximately 170,000 clones, of which 65% to 85% are seen a single time; approximately 1.2% belongs to the top ten. V lost 3 bases and J lost 4; bases outside the gene matches: 3. Germline V CDR1 and CDR2: SGHDT, YYEEEE. The CDR3 sequence is 15 residues long. The receptor comes from a boy between 2 and 10 years old in good health and CMV-seronegative. The chain employs TRBV5-6 and TRBJ2-5; 13 bases align to TRBD2. Sequencing used PBMCs. In DNA form, the CDR3 reads TGTGCCAGCAGCTCCGGGACTAGCGGGGTAGAGACCCAGTACTTC. Its protein product is CASSSGTSGVETQYF.